Following are 22 T cell receptor beta chains from one sample sequenced in a study of beta chain features in type 1 diabetes. Study-wide results and limits: When Type 1 diabetes patients were examined, their TCRB CDR3s proved moderately but significantly shorter in all four CD4+ subsets.

These receptors' targets are unknown. Every isolated RNA sample was fully reverse transcribed, so sequencing captured expressed TCRB transcripts. Method: immunoSEQ multiplex PCR; TCRdb's copy keeps in-frame clones and lacks some. Here the sample spans some 640,000 clones, about 14% being singletons. The sample consisted of naive CD4+ T cells from blood. These receptors came from a man younger than 35 with type 1 diabetes.

This chain uses TRBV5-1 with TRBJ2-7; TRBD2 matches at 10 bases. The V gene's germline CDR1 is SGHRS and CDR2 YFSETQ. The V and J ends lost 2 bases and 0 bases, in that order; junction bases with no gene match: 2. CDR3 length equals 15 residues. In DNA form, the CDR3 reads TGCGCCAGCAGCTTCCTAGCGGGAGTCTCCTACGAGCAGTACTTC. Residues: CASSFLAGVSYEQYF.

The rearrangement uses TRBV2 and TRBJ1-2, with TRBD1 as a possible D gene (6 bases). CDR1 is SNHLY and CDR2 is FYNNEI in the germline V gene. V was shortened by 4 bases and J by 13 bases, with 16 bases between the two germline ends. The CDR3 totals 12 residues. The CDR3 DNA sequence: TGTGCCAGCAGTGCGGAGGAACACAGGGCCACCTTC. Its translation is CASSAEEHRATF.

Details on this clone: Additional DNA sequences in this sample encode the identical CDR3. The rearrangement uses TRBV5-4 and TRBJ2-5, with a possible D match to TRBD1 (6 bases). The V end lost 3 bases, the J end lost 1 base, and 10 bases lay between the germline ends. Germline assignment: CDR1 SGHNT and CDR2 YYREEE (reference sequence). The CDR3 length is 14 residues. CDR3 sequence (DNA): TGTGCCAGCAGCTCAGGACAGATCCAAGAGACCCAGTACTTC. It is translated as CASSSGQIQETQYF.

This chain links TRBV29-1 with TRBJ1-2; D remains ambiguous. Trimming took 3 bases from V and 4 from J, leaving 9 bases between them. Germline V lookup: CDR1 SQVTM, CDR2 ANQGSEA. The CDR3 runs to 12 residues. The CDR3 reads CSVDLLSYGYTF. DNA of the CDR3: TGCAGCGTTGATTTACTCAGCTATGGCTACACCTTC.

This chain uses TRBV10-3 with TRBJ2-5; TRBD2 matches at 9 bases. With 8 bases clipped from V and 5 bases from J, the junction kept 9 bases outside the gene matches. The CDR3 spans 14 residues. CDR1 is ENHRY and CDR2 is SYGVKD in the germline V gene. CDR3 DNA: TGTGCCATCGCTTTAGCGGGAGTTGAGGAGACCCAGTACTTC. This translates into CAIALAGVEETQYF.

This chain joins TRBV6-5 and TRBJ2-7, with D unresolved. The CDR3 is 14 residues long. CDR1 is MNHEY and CDR2 is SVGAGI in the germline V gene. V was shortened by 2 bases and J by 2 bases, with 10 bases between the two germline ends. The CDR3 nucleotides read TGTGCCAGCAGTTACGATACGGGTACCTACGAGCAGTACTTC. As protein: CASSYDTGTYEQYF.

CDR3: CASSRTDGTEAFF. The DNA for the CDR3 is TGTGCCAGCAGCCGGACTGACGGCACTGAAGCTTTCTTT. V is TRBV11-3 and J is TRBJ1-1; D gene ambiguous. From germline, CDR1 is SGHNT and CDR2 YENEEA. The CDR3 sequence is 13 residues long. Between the trimmed V and J ends, which lost 5 bases and 4 bases, there was a span of 11 bases.

The chain carries TRBV28 and TRBJ1-6; D unclear. The CDR3 spans 13 residues. CDR1 is MDHEN, CDR2 SYDVKM, per germline. V shed 5 bases and J shed 6 bases, with 8 bases lying between them. In DNA, the CDR3 is TGTGCCAGCAGTGAGCGTCTTAATTCACCCCTCCACTTT. It codes for CASSERLNSPLHF.

In this sample, this clone turned up a few times. V and J are TRBV30 and TRBJ2-1; no definite D call. This CDR3 region has 12 residues. V gave up 4 bases and J gave up 7 bases, with 11 bases separating them. CDR1 GTSNPN and CDR2 SVGIG come from the germline V gene (reference sequence). The CDR3 DNA reads as TGTGCCTGGACCGTAGGTGGGAATGAGCAGTTCTTC. Translation gives CAWTVGGNEQFF. Supplemented by reference TRBV30 and TRBJ2-1, the full variable domain reads SQTIHQWPATLVQPVGSPLSLECTVEGTSNPNLYWYRQAAGRGLQLLFYSVGIGQISSEVPQNLSASRPQDRQFILSSKKLLLSDSGFYLCAWTVGGNEQFFGPGTRLTVL.

The chain recombines TRBV7-2 with TRBJ2-3, with D possibly matching TRBD1 (7 bases). Trimming pared 1 base from V and 6 bases from J, leaving 14 bases between. In germline, CDR1 is SGHTA, CDR2 FQGNSA. The CDR3 contains 15 residues. In DNA form, the CDR3 reads TGTGCCAGCAGCTTAGGCCAGGGGGGTTATGATACGCAGTATTTT. Its translation is CASSLGQGGYDTQYF.

This clone was seen a few times. V gene TRBV7-2 combines with J gene TRBJ2-4; 7 positions agree with TRBD1. The ends lost 2 bases at V and 8 bases at J; junction bases unmatched: 6. Germline V gives CDR1 SGHTA, CDR2 FQGNSA. The CDR3 is made up of 14 amino acids. The CDR3 reads CASSLRQGTDIQYF. In DNA form, the CDR3 reads TGTGCCAGCAGCTTAAGACAGGGTACAGACATTCAGTACTTC.

The genes are TRBV7-2 and TRBJ2-1; the match to TRBD1 covers 9 bases. Trimming cost V 4 bases and J 4 bases; bases outside gene matches: 8. The CDR3 runs 16 residues. Looked up from germline, CDR1 is SGHTA and CDR2 is FQGNSA. Here the CDR3 reads CASSYSGTGTYNEQFF. In nucleotides, the CDR3 is TGTGCCAGCAGCTATTCCGGGACAGGGACTTACAATGAGCAGTTCTTC.

This clone was detected a few times. This chain uses TRBV10-3 with TRBJ2-7; D gene uncertain. There are 14 residues in the CDR3. Germline CDR1 and CDR2: ENHRY and SYGVKD. V lost 4 bases and J 3 bases, leaving 13 bases between the germline ends. CDR3 bases: TGTGCCATCAGTGCCTCAGACGATTACTACGAGCAGTACTTC. This translates into CAISASDDYYEQYF.

The chain joins TRBV18 to TRBJ1-2, with D maybe TRBD1 (5 bases). There are 13 residues in the CDR3. The germline V gene has CDR1 KGHSH and CDR2 LQKENI. V lost 6 bases to trimming and J lost 3 bases, with 11 bases between them. In DNA form, the CDR3 reads TGTGCCAGCTCTATAGACAGCGACTATGGCTACACCTTC. This sequence encodes CASSIDSDYGYTF.

This chain links TRBV5-4 with TRBJ1-5; D may be TRBD1 (5 bases). The CDR3 loop spans 15 amino acids. Germline assignment: CDR1 SGHNT and CDR2 YYREEE (reference sequence). The V end lost 9 bases, the J end lost 7 bases, and 23 bases lay between the germline ends. The CDR3 here is CATLRSGRVRQPQHF. DNA for the CDR3: TGTGCCACCCTCAGGTCCGGCAGGGTAAGGCAGCCCCAGCATTTT.

In its sample, this clone was seen once. J is TRBJ1-5 and V is TRBV19; D gene unclear. The V end was cut by 10 bases, the J end by 2 bases, with 12 bases between. Germline-derived CDR1 and CDR2 are LNHDA and SQIVND (reference sequence). The CDR3 loop spans 13 amino acids. DNA of the CDR3: TGTGCCACGTACCGCCGAGGCAATCAGCCCCAGCATTTT. Translating gives CATYRRGNQPQHF. Combining the CDR3 with reference TRBV19 and TRBJ1-5 gives the whole variable domain DGGITQSPKYLFRKEGQNVTLSCEQNLNHDAMYWYRQDPGQGLRLIYYSQIVNDFQKGDIAEGYSVSREKKESFPLTVTSAQKNPTAFYLCATYRRGNQPQHFGDGTRLSIL.

V gene TRBV5-8 combines with J gene TRBJ2-1, with D unresolved. Germline lookup yields CDR1 SGHTS and CDR2 YDEGEE. The CDR3 spans 13 residues. The ends were cut back, 3 bases at V and 14 bases at J, with 18 bases in the middle. Here the CDR3 DNA reads TGTGCCAGCAGCTACGCACCGGTTAATCTGGAGTTCTTC. Protein product: CASSYAPVNLEFF.

This clone was observed a few times. V is TRBV28 and J is TRBJ2-2, with 9 positions matching TRBD1. Germline trimming cut 2 bases from V and 4 bases from J; bases unmatched to any gene: 8. The germline gives CDR1 MDHEN, CDR2 SYDVKM. The CDR3 consists of 17 residues. CDR3 in DNA: TGTGCCAGCAGTTTAGTAACGAGACAGGGGGTCACCGGGGAGCTGTTTTTT. Translation: CASSLVTRQGVTGELFF.

As regards this clone: This same CDR3 is encoded by further DNA sequences in the sample. The V gene is TRBV9, the J gene TRBJ2-5, with 7 bases identical to TRBD1. Germline assignment: CDR1 SGDLS and CDR2 YYNGEE. The CDR3 has 13 residues. Germline trimming cut 2 bases from V and 3 bases from J; bases unmatched to any gene: 1. The CDR3 sequence is CASSVGTEETQYF. The CDR3 region has the DNA TGTGCCAGCAGCGTCGGGACAGAAGAGACCCAGTACTTC.

This clone turned up a few times. The V gene is TRBV30, the J gene TRBJ1-5; 8 nucleotides agree with TRBD1. The ends lost 2 bases at V and 5 bases at J; junction bases unmatched: 11. Germline CDR1 is GTSNPN and CDR2 is SVGIG (reference sequence). The CDR3 is 16 residues long. CDR3 region: CAWSSPWTGKDQPQHF. In DNA, the CDR3 is TGTGCCTGGAGTTCACCATGGACAGGGAAAGATCAGCCCCAGCATTTT.

This clone appeared a few times. The V and J genes are TRBV11-2 and TRBJ1-1; possibly TRBD1 for D (5 bases). Trimming cost V 1 base and J 4 bases, with 16 bases left between them. CDR1 SGHAT and CDR2 FQNNGV come from the germline V gene. There are 16 residues in the CDR3. CDR3 nucleotides: TGTGCCAGCAGCTTAGTGGGCGGAGGGGTACTCACTGAAGCTTTCTTT. Translating gives CASSLVGGGVLTEAFF.

The chain has TRBV29-1 and TRBJ2-5; 9 positions agree with TRBD1. Germline V lookup: CDR1 SQVTM, CDR2 ANQGSEA. The junction had 5 bases not matched to a gene; V was cut back by 6 bases and J by 3 bases. The CDR3 loop spans 13 amino acids. DNA for the CDR3: TGCAGCGTCCACTGGACAGGGGAAGAGACCCAGTACTTC. It specifies CSVHWTGEETQYF.